One T cell receptor (beta chain) is described in this entry. Its antigen is not known. The sample is drawn from a study of shared clonotypes between healthy human individuals. Libraries were prepared by immunoSEQ multiplex PCR; TCRdb keeps only in-frame clonotypes and omits some of them. The table has 2 million to 2.5 million clones, 85% to 95% seen once. Study-wide results and limits: Measured sharing among donors was expected to vary with sequencing depth.

Sequenced input: naive CD4+ T cells from PBMCs. As to subset: CD45RA+ positively selected. The source of this sequence is a man in his late teens or twenties in good health. Some clones in this sample may be carry-over from other donors' samples.

The CDR3 protein is CASRTDLYNEQFF. CDR3 coding DNA: TGTGCCAGCAGGACAGACCTCTACAATGAGCAGTTCTTC. The V and J genes are TRBV28 and TRBJ2-1, with a weak D call TRBD1 (5 bases). CDR3 length: 13 amino acids. Germline assignment: CDR1 MDHEN and CDR2 SYDVKM. The V gene lost 6 bases and the J gene lost 3 bases, with 9 bases spanning the gap.